This TCR beta chain was obtained from a study of blood T cell repertoires in COVID-19 (dated by TCRdb to 2020 to 2021). Looking at the study overall: The collaborator samples originated in the United States, Italy and Spain and spanned the acute and convalescent phases of COVID-19. The dataset comprised deeply sampled blood TCRbeta repertoires from subjects exposed to, actively infected with, or recovered from COVID-19. Sample metadata almost always included a de-identified subject ID, COVID-19 status, age in years and sex. The material from the prospective study consisted of cDNA or gDNA derived from T cells, B-cell-depleted T cells, or PBMCs. Where available, HLA class I and class II types were taken from metadata supplied by the sample provider and were not determined by assay-based typing. Samples were obtained from the ongoing ImmuneRACE study (first 160 participants) and from 1,000 to 1,500 subjects provided by 6 global collaborators. The repertoires were released in a freely available public database intended as a resource for research on the immune response to SARS-CoV-2. Results the study describes overall, beyond this receptor: The quantity of clinical and demographic metadata differed by source and by participant and was supplied without curation.

Remarks on this clone: Its recognized antigen is unknown. It has no much larger one-base neighbor in the sample; base qualities were not kept.

At one collaborating source in Seattle, patients were enrolled during active infection and were followed longitudinally through the course of disease. Whole blood was collected in K2EDTA tubes by collaborating institutions according to the institutions' own protocols. For TCRbeta analysis, collaborators shipped samples in one of three forms: frozen whole blood, isolated PBMCs, or DNA extracted from either of those sample types. Relative to germline, V is 9 bases shorter and J is 6 bases shorter, with 14 bases between their ends. The CDR1 and CDR2 encoded by the germline V gene (reference sequence) are LNHDA and SQIVND. The CDR3 measures 13 amino acids from cysteine to phenylalanine. Left in the record is the CDR3 DNA by itself, 39 bases read in frame from the first base. TCRbeta CDR3 regions were amplified from genomic DNA by means of the immunoSEQ Assay, a bias-controlled multiplex PCR. In the original analysis: The number of nucleated cells in each sample was estimated from the amplification of reference gene primers within the assay. To quantify the absolute abundance of each unique TCRbeta CDR3 rearrangement, sequence reads were collapsed and filtered. For each sample, productive Simpson clonality was calculated as the square root of Simpson's diversity index across productive rearrangements. TCRdb stores this immuneACCESS table with in-frame sequences only. Part of the clones is absent; in the studies checked, under half of the shortfall reflects unresolved V genes, and no reason is known for the rest. D and trimming were read from the DNA, whereas the V and J calls and clone size are those reported in that table. This sample has some 200,000 clones in its table, and over 75% of those were observed once. The ten largest clones add up to 15% to 20% of the sample.

The sequenced sample consisted of peripheral blood. The chain uses TRBV19 and TRBJ1-4; no D gene can be assigned with confidence. This sequence originates from a man aged 45-65 years with COVID-19, enrolled during active disease. DNA sequence: TGTGCCAGCCACTCGGACTCGCATGAAAAACTGTTTTTT. This yields the protein CASHSDSHEKLFF.